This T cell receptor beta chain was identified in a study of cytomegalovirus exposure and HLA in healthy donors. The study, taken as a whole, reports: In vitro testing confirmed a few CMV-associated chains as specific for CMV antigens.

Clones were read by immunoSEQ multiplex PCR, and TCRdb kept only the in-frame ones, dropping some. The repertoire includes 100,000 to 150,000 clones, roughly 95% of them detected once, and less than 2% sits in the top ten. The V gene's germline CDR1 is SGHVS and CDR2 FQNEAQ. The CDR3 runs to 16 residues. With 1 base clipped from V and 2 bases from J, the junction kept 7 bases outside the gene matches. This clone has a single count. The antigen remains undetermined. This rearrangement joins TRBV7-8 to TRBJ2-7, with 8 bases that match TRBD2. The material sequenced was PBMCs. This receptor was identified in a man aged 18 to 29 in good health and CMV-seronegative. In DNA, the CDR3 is TGTGCCAGCAGCTTAGTGCGAGCGGGAGAGCCCTACGAGCAGTACTTC. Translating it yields CASSLVRAGEPYEQYF.